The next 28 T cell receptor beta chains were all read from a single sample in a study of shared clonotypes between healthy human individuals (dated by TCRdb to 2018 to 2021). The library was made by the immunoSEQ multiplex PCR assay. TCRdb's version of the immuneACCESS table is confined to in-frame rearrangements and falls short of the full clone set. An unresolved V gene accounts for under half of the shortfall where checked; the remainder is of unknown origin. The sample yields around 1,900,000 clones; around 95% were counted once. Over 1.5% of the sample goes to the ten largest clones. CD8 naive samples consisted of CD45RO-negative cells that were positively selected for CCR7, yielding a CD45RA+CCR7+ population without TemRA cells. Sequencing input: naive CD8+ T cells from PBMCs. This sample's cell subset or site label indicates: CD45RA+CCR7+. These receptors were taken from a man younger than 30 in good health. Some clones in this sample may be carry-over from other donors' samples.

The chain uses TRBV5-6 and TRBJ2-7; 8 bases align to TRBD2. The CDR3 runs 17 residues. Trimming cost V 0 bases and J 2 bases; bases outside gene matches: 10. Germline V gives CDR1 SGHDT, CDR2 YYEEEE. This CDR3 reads CASSLALGREEPYEQYF. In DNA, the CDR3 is TGTGCCAGCAGCTTGGCCTTGGGGCGGGAGGAACCCTACGAGCAGTACTTC.

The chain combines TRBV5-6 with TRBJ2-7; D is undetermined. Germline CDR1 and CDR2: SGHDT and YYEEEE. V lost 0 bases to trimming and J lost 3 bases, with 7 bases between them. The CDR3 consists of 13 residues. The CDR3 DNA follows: TGTGCCAGCAGCTTGGAAGGTCTCTACGAGCAGTACTTC. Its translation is CASSLEGLYEQYF.

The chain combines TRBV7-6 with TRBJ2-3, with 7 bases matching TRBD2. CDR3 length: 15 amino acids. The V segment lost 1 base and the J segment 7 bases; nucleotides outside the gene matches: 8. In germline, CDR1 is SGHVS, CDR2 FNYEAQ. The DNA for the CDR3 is TGTGCCAGCAGCTTAGTGGGCGGGAGTTTTAATACGCAGTATTTT. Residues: CASSLVGGSFNTQYF.

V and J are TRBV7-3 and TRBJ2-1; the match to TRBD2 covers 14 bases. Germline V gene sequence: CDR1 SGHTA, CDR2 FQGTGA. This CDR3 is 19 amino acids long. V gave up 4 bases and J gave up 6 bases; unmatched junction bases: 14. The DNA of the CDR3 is TGTGCCAGCAGCTCACGACTAGCGGGAGGGCCCTCCCCGTTCAATGAGCAGTTCTTC. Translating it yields CASSSRLAGGPSPFNEQFF.

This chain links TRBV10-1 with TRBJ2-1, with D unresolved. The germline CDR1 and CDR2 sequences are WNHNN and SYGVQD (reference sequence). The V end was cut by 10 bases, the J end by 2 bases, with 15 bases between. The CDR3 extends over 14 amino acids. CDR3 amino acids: CATAVGSPYNEQFF. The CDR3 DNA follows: TGCGCCACCGCGGTGGGGTCTCCCTACAATGAGCAGTTCTTC.

CDR3 nucleotide sequence: TGTGCCAGCAGCTTCCTACTAGCGGCCTCCTACGAGCAGTACTTC. Protein product: CASSFLLAASYEQYF. V usage is TRBV11-2 and J usage is TRBJ2-7; 8 bases are shared with TRBD2. Germline CDR1 SGHAT, CDR2 FQNNGV. The CDR3 is 15 amino acids. V shed 3 bases and J 0 bases; nucleotides not matched to a gene: 4.

CDR3 in amino acids: CASSGGLVGYEQYF. The CDR3, as DNA: TGTGCCAGCAGCGGAGGACTAGTAGGCTACGAGCAGTACTTC. The V call is TRBV9, the J call TRBJ2-7; 7 bases agree with TRBD2. Unmatched junction bases numbered 6, after V lost 3 bases and J lost 3 bases. Germline lookup yields CDR1 SGDLS and CDR2 YYNGEE. The CDR3 consists of 14 residues.

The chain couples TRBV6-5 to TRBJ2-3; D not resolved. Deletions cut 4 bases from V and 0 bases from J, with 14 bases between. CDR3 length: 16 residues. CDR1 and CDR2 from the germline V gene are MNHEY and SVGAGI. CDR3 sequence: CASSSRVGSSTDTQYF. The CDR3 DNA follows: TGTGCCAGCAGTTCCCGGGTTGGTTCTAGCACAGATACGCAGTATTTT.

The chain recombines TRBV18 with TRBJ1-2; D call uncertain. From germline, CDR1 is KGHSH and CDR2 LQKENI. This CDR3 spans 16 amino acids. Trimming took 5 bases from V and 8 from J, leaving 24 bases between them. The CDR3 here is CASSTGNYKVSYGYTF. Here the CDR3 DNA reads TGTGCCAGCTCAACCGGGAATTATAAAGTATCCTACGGCTACACCTTC.

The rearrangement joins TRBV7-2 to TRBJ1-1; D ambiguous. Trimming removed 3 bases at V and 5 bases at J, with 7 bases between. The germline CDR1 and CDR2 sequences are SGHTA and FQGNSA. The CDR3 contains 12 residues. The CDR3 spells CASSLRETEAFF. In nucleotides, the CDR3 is TGTGCCAGCAGCTTGAGGGAGACTGAAGCTTTCTTT.

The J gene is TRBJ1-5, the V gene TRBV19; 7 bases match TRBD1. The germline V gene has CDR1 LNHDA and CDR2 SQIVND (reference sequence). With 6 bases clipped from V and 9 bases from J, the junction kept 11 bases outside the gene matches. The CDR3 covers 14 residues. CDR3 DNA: TGTGCCAGTAGAAAAGGACAGGCCGTATGGCCCCAGCATTTT. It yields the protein CASRKGQAVWPQHF.

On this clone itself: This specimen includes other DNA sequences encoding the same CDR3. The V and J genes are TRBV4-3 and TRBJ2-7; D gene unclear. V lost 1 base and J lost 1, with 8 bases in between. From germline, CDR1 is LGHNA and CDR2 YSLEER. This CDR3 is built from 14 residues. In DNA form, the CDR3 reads TGCGCCAGCAGCCAAGTCGCGGATTCCTACGAGCAGTACTTC. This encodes CASSQVADSYEQYF.

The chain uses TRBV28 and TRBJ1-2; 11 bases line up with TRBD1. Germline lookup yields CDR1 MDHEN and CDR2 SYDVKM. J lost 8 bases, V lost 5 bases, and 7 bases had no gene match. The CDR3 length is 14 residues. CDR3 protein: CASSIGQGARGYTF. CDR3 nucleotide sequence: TGTGCCAGCAGTATCGGACAGGGGGCGCGGGGCTACACCTTC.

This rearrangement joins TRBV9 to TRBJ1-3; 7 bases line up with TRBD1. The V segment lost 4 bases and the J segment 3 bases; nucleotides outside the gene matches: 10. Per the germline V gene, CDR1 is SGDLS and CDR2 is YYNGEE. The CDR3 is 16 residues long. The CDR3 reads CASSPLEGAFGNTIYF. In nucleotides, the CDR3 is TGTGCCAGCAGCCCGTTGGAGGGGGCTTTTGGAAACACCATATATTTT.

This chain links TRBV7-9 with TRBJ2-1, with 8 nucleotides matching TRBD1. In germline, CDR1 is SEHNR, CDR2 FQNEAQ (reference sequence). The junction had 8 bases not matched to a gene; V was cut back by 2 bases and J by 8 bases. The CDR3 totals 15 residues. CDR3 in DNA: TGTGCCAGCAGCTTATGGACAGGGAGTTTACATGAGCAGTTCTTC. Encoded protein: CASSLWTGSLHEQFF.

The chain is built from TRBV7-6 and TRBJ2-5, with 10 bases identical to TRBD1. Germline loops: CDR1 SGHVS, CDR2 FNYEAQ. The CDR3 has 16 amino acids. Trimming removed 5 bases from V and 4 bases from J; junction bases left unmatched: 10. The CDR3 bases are TGTGCCAGCAGCAATCGACAGGGGGCGCGGGGAGAGACCCAGTACTTC. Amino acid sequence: CASSNRQGARGETQYF.

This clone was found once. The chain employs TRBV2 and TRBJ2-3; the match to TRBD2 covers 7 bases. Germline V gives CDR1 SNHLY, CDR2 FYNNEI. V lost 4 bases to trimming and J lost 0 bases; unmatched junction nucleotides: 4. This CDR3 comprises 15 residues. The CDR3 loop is CASSAWRESTDTQYF. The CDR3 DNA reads TGTGCCAGCAGTGCTTGGCGGGAGAGCACAGATACGCAGTATTTT.

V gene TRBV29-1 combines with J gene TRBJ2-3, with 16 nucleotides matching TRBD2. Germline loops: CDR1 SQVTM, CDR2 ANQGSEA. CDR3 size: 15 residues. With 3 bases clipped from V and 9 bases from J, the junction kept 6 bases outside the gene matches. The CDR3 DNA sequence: TGCAGCGTTGATCCGGGACTAGCGGGAGGGGTAACGCAGTATTTT. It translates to CSVDPGLAGGVTQYF.

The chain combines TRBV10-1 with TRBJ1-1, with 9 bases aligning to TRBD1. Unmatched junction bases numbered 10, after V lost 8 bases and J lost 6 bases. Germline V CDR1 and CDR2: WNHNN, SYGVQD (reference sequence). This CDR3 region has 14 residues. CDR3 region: CASGGQGLRPEAFF. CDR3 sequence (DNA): TGCGCCAGCGGCGGACAGGGGTTGAGGCCTGAAGCTTTCTTT.

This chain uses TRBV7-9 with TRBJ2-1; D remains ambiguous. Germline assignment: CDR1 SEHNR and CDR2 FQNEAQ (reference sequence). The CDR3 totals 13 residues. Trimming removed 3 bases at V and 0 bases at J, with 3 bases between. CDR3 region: CASSFVSYNEQFF. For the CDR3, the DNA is TGTGCCAGCAGCTTCGTCTCCTACAATGAGCAGTTCTTC.

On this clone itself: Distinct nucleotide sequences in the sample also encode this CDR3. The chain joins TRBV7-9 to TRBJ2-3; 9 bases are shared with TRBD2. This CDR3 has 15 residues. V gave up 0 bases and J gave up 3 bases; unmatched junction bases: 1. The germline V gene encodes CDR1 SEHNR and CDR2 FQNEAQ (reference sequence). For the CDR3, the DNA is TGTGCCAGCAGCTTAGCTAGCGGGGGAACAGATACGCAGTATTTT. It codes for CASSLASGGTDTQYF.

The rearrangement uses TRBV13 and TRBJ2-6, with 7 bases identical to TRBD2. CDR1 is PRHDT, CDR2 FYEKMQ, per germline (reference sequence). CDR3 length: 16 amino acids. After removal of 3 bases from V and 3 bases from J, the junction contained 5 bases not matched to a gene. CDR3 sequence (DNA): TGTGCCAGCAGCTTGGGAGGGGAAGGTGGGGCCAACGTCCTGACTTTC. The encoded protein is CASSLGGEGGANVLTF. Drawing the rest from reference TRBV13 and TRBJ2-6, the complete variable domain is AAGVIQSPRHLIKEKRETATLKCYPIPRHDTVYWYQQGPGQDPQFLISFYEKMQSDKGSIPDRFSAQQFSDYHSELNMSSLELGDSALYFCASSLGGEGGANVLTFGAGSRLTVL.

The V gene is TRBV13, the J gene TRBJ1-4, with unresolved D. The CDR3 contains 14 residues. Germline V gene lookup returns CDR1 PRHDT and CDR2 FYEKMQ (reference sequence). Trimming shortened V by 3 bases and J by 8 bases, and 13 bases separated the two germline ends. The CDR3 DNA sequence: TGTGCCAGCAGCTTTCGGGCAGCAAGGGAAAAACTGTTTTTT. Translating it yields CASSFRAAREKLFF.

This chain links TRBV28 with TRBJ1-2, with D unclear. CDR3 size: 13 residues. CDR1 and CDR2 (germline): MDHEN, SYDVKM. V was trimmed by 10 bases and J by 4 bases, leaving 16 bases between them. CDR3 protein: CATVAASGYGYTF. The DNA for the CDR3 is TGTGCCACCGTTGCGGCAAGCGGCTATGGCTACACCTTC.

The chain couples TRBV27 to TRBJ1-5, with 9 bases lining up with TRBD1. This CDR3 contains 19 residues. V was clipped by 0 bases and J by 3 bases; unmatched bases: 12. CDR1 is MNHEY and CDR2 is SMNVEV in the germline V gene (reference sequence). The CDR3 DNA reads TGTGCCAGCAGTTTATCGGGACAGGGTGGACAGGTGAACAATCAGCCCCAGCATTTT. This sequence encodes CASSLSGQGGQVNNQPQHF.

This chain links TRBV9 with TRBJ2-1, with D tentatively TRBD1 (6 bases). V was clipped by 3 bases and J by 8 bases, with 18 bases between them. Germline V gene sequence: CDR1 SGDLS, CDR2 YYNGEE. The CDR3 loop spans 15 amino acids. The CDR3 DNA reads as TGTGCCAGCAGCGCAGAGGGGGATTGGCTGGATGAGCAGTTCTTC. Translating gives CASSAEGDWLDEQFF.

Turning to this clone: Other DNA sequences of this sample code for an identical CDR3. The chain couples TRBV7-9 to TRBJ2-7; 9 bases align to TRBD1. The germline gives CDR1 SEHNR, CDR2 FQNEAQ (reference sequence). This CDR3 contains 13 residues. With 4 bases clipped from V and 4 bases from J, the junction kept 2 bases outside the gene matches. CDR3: CASSSDRGYEQYF. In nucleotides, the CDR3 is TGTGCCAGCAGCTCGGACAGGGGATACGAGCAGTACTTC.

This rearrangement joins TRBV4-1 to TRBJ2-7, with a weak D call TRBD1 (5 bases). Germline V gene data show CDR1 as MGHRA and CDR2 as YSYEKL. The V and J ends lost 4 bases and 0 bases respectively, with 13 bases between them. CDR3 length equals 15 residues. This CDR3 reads CASSPLREPSYEQYF. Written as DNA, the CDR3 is TGCGCCAGCAGCCCTCTCAGGGAACCCTCCTACGAGCAGTACTTC.